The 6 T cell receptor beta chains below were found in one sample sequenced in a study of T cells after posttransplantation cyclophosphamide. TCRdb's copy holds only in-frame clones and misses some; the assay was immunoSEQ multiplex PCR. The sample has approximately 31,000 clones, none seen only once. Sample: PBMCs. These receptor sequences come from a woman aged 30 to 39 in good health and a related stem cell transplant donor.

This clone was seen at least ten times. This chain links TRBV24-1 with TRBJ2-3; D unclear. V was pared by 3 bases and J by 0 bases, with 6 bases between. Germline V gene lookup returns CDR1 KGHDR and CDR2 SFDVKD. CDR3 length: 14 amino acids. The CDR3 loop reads CATSDVTSTDTQYF. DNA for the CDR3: TGTGCCACCAGTGATGTGACTAGCACAGATACGCAGTATTTT.

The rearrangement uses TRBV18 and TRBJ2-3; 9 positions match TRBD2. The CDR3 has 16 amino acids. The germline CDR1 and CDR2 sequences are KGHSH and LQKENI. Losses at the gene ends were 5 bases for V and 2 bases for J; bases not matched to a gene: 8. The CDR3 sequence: CASSGAGTSNTDTQYF. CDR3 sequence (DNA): TGTGCCAGCTCAGGGGCCGGGACTAGCAACACAGATACGCAGTATTTT.

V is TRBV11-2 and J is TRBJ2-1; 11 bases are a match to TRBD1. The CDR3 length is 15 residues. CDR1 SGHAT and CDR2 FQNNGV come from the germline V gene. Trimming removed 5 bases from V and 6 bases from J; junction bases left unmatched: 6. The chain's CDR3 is CASSQRGTGGNEQFF. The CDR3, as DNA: TGTGCCAGCAGCCAGAGGGGGACAGGGGGCAATGAGCAGTTCTTC.

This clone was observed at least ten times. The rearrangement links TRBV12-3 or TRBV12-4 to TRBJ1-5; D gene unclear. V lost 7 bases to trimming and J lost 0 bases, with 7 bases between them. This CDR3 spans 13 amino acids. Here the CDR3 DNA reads TGTGCCAGCACCACTTATAGCAATCAGCCCCAGCATTTT. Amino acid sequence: CASTTYSNQPQHF.

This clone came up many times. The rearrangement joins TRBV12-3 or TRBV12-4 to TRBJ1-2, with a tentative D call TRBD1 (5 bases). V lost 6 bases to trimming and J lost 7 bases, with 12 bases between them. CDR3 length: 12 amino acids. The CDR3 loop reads CASSRRGAGYTF. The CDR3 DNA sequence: TGTGCCAGCAGCCGCCGAGGGGCTGGCTACACCTTC.

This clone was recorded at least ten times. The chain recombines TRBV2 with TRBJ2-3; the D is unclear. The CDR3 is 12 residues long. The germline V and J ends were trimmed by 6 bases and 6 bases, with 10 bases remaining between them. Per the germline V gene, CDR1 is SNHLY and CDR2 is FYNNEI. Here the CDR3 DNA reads TGTGCCAGCAGGGTCCTCGGGGATACGCAGTATTTT. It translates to CASRVLGDTQYF.